This T cell receptor beta chain was sequenced during a study of response to subunit inactivated influenza vaccine (dated by TCRdb to 2016 to 2019). Context from the whole study: Deep quantitative profiling of the T cell receptor repertoire was used in the study to follow responses to a trivalent subunit inactivated influenza vaccine.

Library creation used RT-PCR. Instrument used: Illumina HiSeq 2500. TCRdb's own reprocessing of the public reads used fastp at Q25 and MiXCR and kept productive beta chains. Rows merge per CDR3 protein into single entries with the most common DNA and genes. For this sample there are 710,000 or so distinct CDR3 sequences; 15% to 19% appear just once. Under 14% of the sample goes to the ten largest clones. Paper-wide results and their limitations: The authors suggested that each seasonal influenza vaccination may recruit only a limited number of new T cells.

The cysteine opens and the phenylalanine closes a CDR3 of 13 amino acids. The only DNA kept is the CDR3, 39 bases in frame from the first base. From a lookup of the germline V gene, CDR1 and CDR2 are KGHSH and LQKENI. V is clipped by 8 bases and J by 2 bases, and the sequence between their germline boundaries is 12 bases long. Details on this clonotype: Which antigen it targets is not known. No much larger clone exists at a distance of one base, and base qualities are not known.

The V and J segments used are TRBV18 and TRBJ2-5, and possibly TRBD2, on 5 matching bases. Source: PBMCs from blood, taken 12 days after vaccination. This receptor was identified in a man aged 45-65 years who received an inactivated influenza vaccine. Donor details come from another sample of the same person, matched by shared clones. CDR3 reads: CASHREPQETQYF. The base sequence is TGTGCCAGCCACCGGGAACCTCAAGAGACCCAGTACTTC.